This TCR beta chain was obtained from a study of shared clonotypes between healthy human individuals. About the study: Three men and a couple of women, aged 18 to 49, were donors. Study-wide points: Large sequencing depth failed to make sorted-subset sequencing complete, rarefaction showed. Clonotypes shared by all four donors outscored non-shared clonotypes in generation probability.

Repertoires were generated with immunoSEQ multiplex PCR, while TCRdb's copy carries only in-frame clones and drops some. The sample consists of around 240,000 clones, 65% to 70% of them appearing once. The germline CDR1 and CDR2 sequences are SQVTM and ANQGSEA. V shed 0 bases, J shed 10 bases, and the junction held 15 bases outside the gene matches. The CDR3 contains 16 residues. To note about this clone: Its antigen is currently unknown.

The sequencing input was memory CD4+ T cells sorted from blood. The subset denotes: CD45RA-negative fraction. The chain is built from TRBV29-1 and TRBJ2-3; 8 positions agree with TRBD1. The receptor was isolated from a young man in good health. Written as DNA, the CDR3 is TGCAGCGTTGAAGATCAGGGCCACAGGGGGTCTGACGCGCAGTATTTT. Protein: CSVEDQGHRGSDAQYF.